Listed below are T cell receptor beta chains from one sample, sequenced in a study of blood T cell repertoires in COVID-19. The repertoire was sequenced with immunoSEQ multiplex PCR; TCRdb's copy has only in-frame clones and lacks some. The table includes 150,000 to 200,000 clones, almost 85% detected once. Specimen: peripheral blood. The receptors come from an elderly woman with acute or convalescent COVID-19. CDR3s include the opening cysteine and the closing phenylalanine or tryptophan. The D gene is left open where the match is weak. Rows give clone size only sometimes, using once, few, many, or a class for an expanded clone.

CDR3,DNA,size,D,J,V
CASSHQGGMDTEAFF,TGTGCCAGCAGTCACCAGGGGGGCATGGACACTGAAGCTTTCTTT,few,TRBD1,TRBJ1-1,TRBV11-2
CAWATSSGKGTDTQYF,TGTGCCTGGGCAACCTCGAGCGGGAAGGGCACAGATACGCAGTATTTT,NA,TRBD2,TRBJ2-3,TRBV30
CASSQATGGASGYTF,TGTGCCAGCAGCCAGGCGACAGGGGGCGCGTCTGGCTACACCTTC,NA,TRBD1,TRBJ1-2,TRBV3-1/TRBV3-2
CAISDGLAGTANTGELFF,TGTGCCATCAGTGATGGCCTAGCGGGGACGGCGAACACCGGGGAGCTGTTTTTT,NA,TRBD2,TRBJ2-2,TRBV10-3
CASNPWDREIEAFF,TGTGCCAGTAACCCTTGGGACAGGGAGATTGAAGCTTTCTTT,few,TRBD1,TRBJ1-1,TRBV19
CASSLSWTGLNTEAFF,TGCGCCAGCAGCTTGTCCTGGACGGGGTTGAACACTGAAGCTTTCTTT,few,NA,TRBJ1-1,TRBV5-1
CASRPTGDQPQHF,TGTGCCAGCAGGCCGACAGGGGATCAGCCCCAGCATTTT,medium-sized,TRBD1,TRBJ1-5,TRBV2
CASSFHGTGHYGYTF,TGTGCCAGCAGCTTCCATGGGACAGGGCATTATGGCTACACCTTC,NA,TRBD1,TRBJ1-2,TRBV7-2
CASSFRRASSYNEQFF,TGTGCCAGCAGCTTTCGGCGGGCTAGCTCCTACAATGAGCAGTTCTTC,NA,NA,TRBJ2-1,TRBV7-2
CASSPRQGAAYEQYF,TGTGCCAGCAGCCCGAGACAGGGGGCGGCCTACGAGCAGTACTTC,NA,TRBD1,TRBJ2-7,TRBV7-6
CSASKASDSYEQYF,TGCAGTGCTAGTAAGGCTAGCGACTCCTACGAGCAGTACTTC,NA,NA,TRBJ2-7,TRBV20-1
CASSARDRGNQPQHF,TGTGCCAGTAGTGCCCGGGACAGGGGAAATCAGCCCCAGCATTTT,NA,TRBD1,TRBJ1-5,TRBV19
CAWSRGGYEQFF,TGTGCCTGGAGCCGCGGGGGCTATGAGCAGTTCTTC,NA,NA,TRBJ2-1,TRBV30
CAISDRGAGLAYNEQFF,TGTGCCATCAGTGATCGTGGGGCGGGACTAGCGTACAATGAGCAGTTCTTC,NA,TRBD2,TRBJ2-1,TRBV10-3
CATSHLTGGAYGYTF,TGTGCCACCAGCCACCTGACAGGGGGCGCCTATGGCTACACCTTC,NA,TRBD1,TRBJ1-2,TRBV15
CASSRGPGTTAYEQYF,TGTGCCAGCAGTCGTGGGCCAGGGACAACAGCCTACGAGCAGTACTTC,NA,NA,TRBJ2-7,TRBV27
CASSIPSSYEQYF,TGTGCCAGCAGCATCCCTAGCTCCTACGAGCAGTACTTC,few,NA,TRBJ2-7,TRBV3-1/TRBV3-2
CASSQAGLAFPDTQYF,TGTGCCAGCAGCCAAGCGGGACTAGCGTTCCCAGATACGCAGTATTTT,NA,TRBD2,TRBJ2-3,TRBV3-1/TRBV3-2
CASSPLTGGAGDTEAFF,TGCGCCAGCAGCCCCCTAACGGGGGGGGCTGGGGACACTGAAGCTTTCTTT,NA,NA,TRBJ1-1,TRBV4-1
CASSVTSGGTGELFF,TGTGCCAGCAGCGTGACTAGCGGGGGTACCGGGGAGCTGTTTTTT,few,TRBD2,TRBJ2-2,TRBV9
CAWRTALNTEAFF,TGTGCCTGGAGGACAGCACTGAACACTGAAGCTTTCTTT,NA,NA,TRBJ1-1,TRBV30
CASSLVPQAGTEAFF,TGTGCCAGCAGCTTGGTACCTCAGGCCGGCACTGAAGCTTTCTTT,NA,NA,TRBJ1-1,TRBV5-4
CASSPTYNEQFF,TGTGCCAGCAGCCCCACCTACAATGAGCAGTTCTTC,once,NA,TRBJ2-1,TRBV28
CASGERISTNEKLFF,TGTGCCAGCGGGGAGCGCATTTCAACTAATGAAAAACTGTTTTTT,NA,NA,TRBJ1-4,TRBV6-5
CASTSRDRGPYYGYTF,TGTGCCAGCACAAGCCGGGACAGGGGGCCATATTATGGCTACACCTTC,NA,TRBD1,TRBJ1-2,TRBV11-2
CSARGVTEAFF,TGCAGTGCTAGAGGAGTGACTGAAGCTTTCTTT,NA,NA,TRBJ1-1,TRBV20-1
CASSGQGANNEQFF,TGTGCCAGCAGTGGACAGGGGGCGAACAATGAGCAGTTCTTC,NA,TRBD1,TRBJ2-1,TRBV2
CASGPPRTSVNEQFF,TGTGCTAGTGGTCCCCCTCGGACTAGCGTCAATGAGCAGTTCTTC,NA,TRBD2,TRBJ2-1,TRBV12-5
CASSIRREANEQFF,TGTGCCAGTAGTATAAGGCGGGAGGCTAATGAGCAGTTCTTC,NA,TRBD2,TRBJ2-1,TRBV19
CAWSVRVNTGELFF,TGTGCCTGGAGTGTACGGGTAAACACCGGGGAGCTGTTTTTT,NA,NA,TRBJ2-2,TRBV30
CASSAQQGPTEAFF,TGCGCCAGCAGCGCCCAACAGGGACCCACTGAAGCTTTCTTT,NA,NA,TRBJ1-1,TRBV5-1
CASSGQGRRNTEAFF,TGTGCCAGCAGTGGACAGGGGAGGAGGAACACTGAAGCTTTCTTT,NA,TRBD1,TRBJ1-1,TRBV2
CASSLSTGSERRFF,TGCGCCAGCAGCTTGAGCACAGGGAGCGAGCGCCGGTTCTTC,NA,NA,TRBJ2-1,TRBV5-1
CASSTNYEQYF,TGTGCCAGCAGTACTAACTACGAGCAGTACTTC,NA,NA,TRBJ2-7,TRBV2
CASSPGLAGTYEQYF,TGTGCCAGCAGTCCGGGACTAGCGGGTACCTACGAGCAGTACTTC,NA,TRBD2,TRBJ2-7,TRBV27
CASSWTGINTEAFF,TGTGCCAGCAGTTGGACAGGGATTAACACTGAAGCTTTCTTT,NA,TRBD1,TRBJ1-1,TRBV27
CASSPTGETQYF,TGTGCCAGCAGCCCGACAGGGGAGACCCAGTACTTC,many,TRBD1,TRBJ2-5,TRBV12-3/TRBV12-4
CASSIPDRGQNQPQHF,TGTGCCAGTAGTATACCGGACAGGGGGCAGAATCAGCCCCAGCATTTT,NA,TRBD1,TRBJ1-5,TRBV19
CASSPAQELYGYTF,TGTGCCAGCTCACCAGCACAGGAACTCTATGGCTACACCTTC,NA,NA,TRBJ1-2,TRBV18
CASSTEGGTQYF,TGTGCCAGCAGTACAGAGGGTGGGACCCAGTACTTC,NA,NA,TRBJ2-5,TRBV12-3/TRBV12-4
CASRDSLNTEAFF,TGTGCCAGCAGGGACAGCTTGAACACTGAAGCTTTCTTT,NA,NA,TRBJ1-1,TRBV12-3/TRBV12-4
CASSQQWFQETQYF,TGTGCCAGCAGCCAACAGTGGTTCCAAGAGACCCAGTACTTC,NA,NA,TRBJ2-5,TRBV3-1/TRBV3-2
CASRTSGRLGDTQYF,TGTGCCAGTCGGACTAGCGGGAGGTTGGGAGATACGCAGTATTTT,once,TRBD2,TRBJ2-3,TRBV19
CASSPTGQGGYTF,TGTGCCAGCAGCCCGACAGGCCAAGGGGGCTACACCTTC,NA,NA,TRBJ1-2,TRBV7-9
CASSQAGTSGRASTDTQYF,TGCGCCAGCAGCCAAGCCGGGACTAGCGGGAGGGCAAGCACAGATACGCAGTATTTT,NA,TRBD2,TRBJ2-3,TRBV4-1
CASSSIKGTNYEQYF,TGTGCCAGCAGCTCAATAAAAGGGACTAACTACGAGCAGTACTTC,NA,TRBD2,TRBJ2-7,TRBV7-9
CASSLGTGAPNYGYTF,TGCGCCAGCAGCTTGGGGACAGGGGCCCCCAACTATGGCTACACCTTC,NA,TRBD1,TRBJ1-2,TRBV5-1
CATSDYINTEAFF,TGCGCCACTTCGGACTACATCAACACTGAAGCTTTCTTT,few,NA,TRBJ1-1,TRBV10-2
CASSPPDRSSGNTIYF,TGCGCCAGCAGCCCCCCGGACAGGAGCTCTGGAAACACCATATATTTT,NA,TRBD1,TRBJ1-3,TRBV5-1
CASSRQGKDQPQHF,TGTGCCAGCTCACGACAGGGTAAAGATCAGCCCCAGCATTTT,NA,TRBD1,TRBJ1-5,TRBV18
CASSFTSGKDEQFF,TGTGCCAGCAGTTTCACTAGCGGGAAGGATGAGCAGTTCTTC,NA,TRBD2,TRBJ2-1,TRBV2
CAWNGQGKGYGYTF,TGTGCCTGGAACGGACAGGGAAAAGGCTATGGCTACACCTTC,once,TRBD1,TRBJ1-2,TRBV30
CASSGRLASSSYEQYF,TGCGCCAGCAGCGGACGACTAGCTAGCTCCTCCTACGAGCAGTACTTC,NA,TRBD2,TRBJ2-7,TRBV4-1
CASSLTGEGYTF,TGTGCCAGCAGTCTTACAGGGGAAGGCTACACCTTC,NA,TRBD1,TRBJ1-2,TRBV6-5